One TCR beta chain is described in this entry. No cognate antigen has been identified for it. No qualities accompany the bases; no much larger clone lies one base away. Patients with a history of autoimmune disease or receiving systemic immunosuppression were excluded from the trial. Peripheral blood for TCR sequencing was collected from all dose cohorts at baseline, on cycle 4 day 1, and on cycle 7 day 1. Samples were obtained from an open-label, multicenter, first-in-human phase I dose-escalation trial of ivuxolimab. Adults with locally advanced or metastatic melanoma, renal cell, hepatocellular, or head and neck squamous cell carcinoma were enrolled in the trial. Before TCR sequencing, CD4+ T cells and CD8+ T cells were sorted from peripheral blood as separate populations. CDR1 is given as MNHEY and CDR2 as SVGAGI, both from the germline V gene. Including cysteine and phenylalanine, the CDR3 has 15 amino acids. The only DNA kept is the CDR3, 45 bases in frame from the first base. V loses 5 bases, J loses 0 bases, and the germline ends lie 14 bases apart.

Genomic DNA was isolated from the sorted cells so that the TCRbeta CDR3 region could be sequenced. The immunoSEQ Assay was used for sequencing of TCRbeta CDR3 regions. In its TCRdb copy, this immuneACCESS table keeps in-frame sequences only and misses some clones. Where compared with another copy, unresolved V genes explain less than half of these, and the others have no known cause. Counted in this sample were around 64,000 clones; about 83% of them appeared once. The ten largest clones represent around 0.76% of the sample. This record comes from a study of OX40 agonist ivuxolimab in advanced cancers. Regarding the research as a whole: Ivuxolimab was a fully human IgG2 agonistic monoclonal antibody targeting the costimulatory receptor OX40 (CD134). Intravenous ivuxolimab was administered to patients every 2 weeks at six dose levels: 0.01, 0.1, 0.3, 1.5, 3 and 10 mg/kg. Among the approximately 50 dose-escalation patients, some 20 had hepatocellular carcinoma, approximately 15 melanoma, 9 renal cell carcinoma and 9 head and neck cancer. A male proportion of 82.7% and a mean age of approximately 61 years, ranging from about 23 to 79, were recorded for the dose-escalation cohort. Prior anti-PD-1, anti-PD-L1 or anti-CTLA-4 therapy was permitted, and checkpoint inhibitors had been received by around 40% of dose-escalation patients. Partial responses were achieved by three dose-escalation patients, of whom one had hepatocellular carcinoma and two had cutaneous melanoma. Peripheral TCRbeta sequencing was intended to test whether TCR sequence diversity was altered and clonal T-cell expansion was caused by ivuxolimab. The paper reports the monotherapy dose-escalation portion (N ≈ 50 patients) of the phase I ivuxolimab trial. The full study reports these points: Low levels of normalized T-cell clonal expansion were also shown by some nonresponding patients. Partial responders in the 0.1-3.0 mg/kg groups had among the lowest normalized peripheral clonal expansion, especially among CD8+ T cells. At doses of 0.1 to 3.0 mg/kg, clonal expansion of both CD4+ and CD8+ T cells in blood was seen between baseline and week 6. Antigen specificity was not determined for the clonally expanded peripheral T cells. After ivuxolimab, CD8+ T cells had more expanded clones than CD4+ T cells on average.

The sequencing here drew on CD4+ or CD8+ T cells sorted from blood, taken in a trial of the OX40 agonist ivuxolimab. The source is an adult with an advanced solid tumor such as melanoma, head and neck, liver or kidney cancer. The V and J genes are TRBV6-5 and TRBJ2-7; a weak D assignment points to TRBD1 (6 bases agree). The nucleotide sequence reads TGTGCCAGCAGTCCCGAACAGGGAAGCTCCTACGAGCAGTACTTC. Its translation is CASSPEQGSSYEQYF.